This T cell receptor (beta chain) was recovered during a study of glioma-infiltrating T cells. General study findings and limits: Tissue-blood divergence was below expectation in non-neoplastic patients, above in gliomas. Tissue and blood shared very few CDR3 sequences.

Germline V CDR1 and CDR2: SGHTA, FQGNSA. The CDR3 runs 15 residues. J lost 2 bases, V lost 6 bases, and 7 bases had no gene match. By sample share, this clonotype is medium-sized (0.01 to 0.1%). The antigen is undetermined. Using RNA template, CDR3s of TCR alpha and beta were amplified with iRepertoire arm-PCR. For one-step reverse transcription and amplification, about 90-400 ng of tissue mRNA or PBMC total RNA was used. TCRdb reanalysed the multiplex PCR reads using MiXCR and keeps one entry per CDR3 protein. This sample has around 2,700 distinct CDR3 sequences, with 33% found just once. The gene calls are TRBV7-2 and TRBJ2-3; 8 nucleotides agree with TRBD2. Sequencing input: glioma tissue, nonneoplastic brain tissue, or PBMCs (not recorded which). This receptor was obtained from a human donor with low-grade glioma or glioblastoma, undergoing nonglioma brain surgery, or in good health (not recorded which). CDR3: CASRKAGVTTDTQYF. The CDR3 nucleotides read TGTGCCAGCAGAAAAGCGGGGGTTACCACAGATACGCAGTATTTT.